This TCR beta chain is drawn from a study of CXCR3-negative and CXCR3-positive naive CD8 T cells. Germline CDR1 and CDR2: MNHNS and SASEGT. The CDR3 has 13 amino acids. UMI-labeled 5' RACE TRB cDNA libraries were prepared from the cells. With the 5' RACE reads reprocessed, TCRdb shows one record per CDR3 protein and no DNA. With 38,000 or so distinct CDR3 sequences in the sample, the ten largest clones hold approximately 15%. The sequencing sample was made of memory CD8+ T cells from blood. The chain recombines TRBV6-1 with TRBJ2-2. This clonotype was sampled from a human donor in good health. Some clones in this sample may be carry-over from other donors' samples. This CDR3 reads CASIPENTGELFF.